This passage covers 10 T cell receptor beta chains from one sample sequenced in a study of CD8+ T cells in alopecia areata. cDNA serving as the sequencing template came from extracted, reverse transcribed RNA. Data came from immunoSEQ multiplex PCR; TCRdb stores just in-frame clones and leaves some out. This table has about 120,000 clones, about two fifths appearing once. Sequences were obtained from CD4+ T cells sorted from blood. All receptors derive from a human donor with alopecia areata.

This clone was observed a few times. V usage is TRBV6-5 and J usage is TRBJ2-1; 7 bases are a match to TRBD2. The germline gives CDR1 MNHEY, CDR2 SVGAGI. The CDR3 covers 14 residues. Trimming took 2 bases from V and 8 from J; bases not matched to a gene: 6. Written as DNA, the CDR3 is TGTGCCAGCAGTTACGGCGGGAGTAACGATGAGCAGTTCTTC. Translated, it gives CASSYGGSNDEQFF.

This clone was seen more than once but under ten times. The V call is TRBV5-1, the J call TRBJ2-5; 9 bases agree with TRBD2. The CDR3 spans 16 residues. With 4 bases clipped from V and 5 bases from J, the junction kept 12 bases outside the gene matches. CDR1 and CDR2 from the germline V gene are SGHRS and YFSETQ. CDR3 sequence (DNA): TGCGCCAGCAGCCCGGCACCGGGACTAGCCGAGGAGACCCAGTACTTC. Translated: CASSPAPGLAEETQYF.

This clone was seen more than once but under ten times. CDR3 DNA: TGTGCCAGCTCACCTTTCGGACAGGGGGCGGGTTACGAGCAGTACTTC. This sequence encodes CASSPFGQGAGYEQYF. The V call is TRBV18, the J call TRBJ2-7, with 11 bases fitting TRBD1. Germline loops: CDR1 KGHSH, CDR2 LQKENI. Losses at the gene ends were 3 bases for V and 4 bases for J; bases not matched to a gene: 8. This CDR3 contains 16 residues.

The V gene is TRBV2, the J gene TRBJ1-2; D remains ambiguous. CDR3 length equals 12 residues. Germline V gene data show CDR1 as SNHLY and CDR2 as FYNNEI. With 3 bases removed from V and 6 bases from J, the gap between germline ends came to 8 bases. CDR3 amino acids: CASSELANGYTF. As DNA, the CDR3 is TGTGCCAGCAGTGAGTTAGCGAATGGCTACACCTTC.

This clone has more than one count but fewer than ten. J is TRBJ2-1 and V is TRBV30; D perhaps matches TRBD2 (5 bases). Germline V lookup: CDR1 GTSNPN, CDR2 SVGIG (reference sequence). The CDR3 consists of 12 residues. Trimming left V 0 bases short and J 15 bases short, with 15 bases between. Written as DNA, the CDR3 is TGTGCCTGGAGTGTAGAAATTGGACTTCGGTTCTTC. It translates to CAWSVEIGLRFF.

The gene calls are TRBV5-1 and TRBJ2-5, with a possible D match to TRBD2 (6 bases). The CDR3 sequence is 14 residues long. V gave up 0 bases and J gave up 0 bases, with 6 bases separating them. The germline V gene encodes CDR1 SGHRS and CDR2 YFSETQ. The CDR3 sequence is CASSLGLDQETQYF. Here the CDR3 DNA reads TGCGCCAGCAGCTTGGGACTAGACCAAGAGACCCAGTACTTC.

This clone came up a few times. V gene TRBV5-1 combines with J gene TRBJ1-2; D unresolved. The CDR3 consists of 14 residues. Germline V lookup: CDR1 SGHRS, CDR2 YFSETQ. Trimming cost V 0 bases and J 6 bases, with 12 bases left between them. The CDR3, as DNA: TGCGCCAGCAGCTTGGCCTCAGCGCCGGATGGCTACACCTTC. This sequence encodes CASSLASAPDGYTF.

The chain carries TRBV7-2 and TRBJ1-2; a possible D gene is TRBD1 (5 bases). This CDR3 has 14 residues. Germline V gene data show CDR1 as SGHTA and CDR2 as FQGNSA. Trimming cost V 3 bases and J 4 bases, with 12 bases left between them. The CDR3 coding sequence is TGTGCCAGCAGCTTCCCCGGGGCCTTCTATGGCTACACCTTC. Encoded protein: CASSFPGAFYGYTF.

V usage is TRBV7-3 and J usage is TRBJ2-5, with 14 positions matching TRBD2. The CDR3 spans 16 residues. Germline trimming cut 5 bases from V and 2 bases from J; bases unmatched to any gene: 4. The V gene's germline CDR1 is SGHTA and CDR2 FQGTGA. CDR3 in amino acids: CASSLGLAGAQETQYF. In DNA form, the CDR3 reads TGTGCCAGCAGCCTGGGACTAGCGGGAGCTCAAGAGACCCAGTACTTC.

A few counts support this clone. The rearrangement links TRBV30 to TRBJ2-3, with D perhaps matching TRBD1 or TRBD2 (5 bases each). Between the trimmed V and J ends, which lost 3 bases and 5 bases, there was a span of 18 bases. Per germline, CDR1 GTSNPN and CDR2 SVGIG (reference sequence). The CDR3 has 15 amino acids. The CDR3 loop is CAWSARGTPRDTQYF. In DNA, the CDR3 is TGTGCCTGGAGCGCAAGAGGGACCCCGAGAGATACGCAGTATTTT.